This TCR beta chain was observed in a study of cytomegalovirus exposure and HLA in healthy donors. The study ran its PCR with 60 Vbeta and 13 Jbeta primers. This table comes from immunoSEQ multiplex PCR, and its TCRdb copy is limited to in-frame clones, with some not included. The sample carries about 200,000 clones, around 80% recorded once. V lost 5 bases, J lost 0 bases, and 13 bases lay in between. The CDR3 length is 15 residues. The germline V gene has CDR1 SGHTA and CDR2 FQGTGA. The V and J genes are TRBV7-3 and TRBJ1-1, with D perhaps TRBD1 (6 bases). Sequencing used PBMCs. The TCR comes from a man aged 50 to 60 in good health and CMV-seronegative. CDR3 protein: CASSVSGGLNTEAFF. CDR3 bases: TGTGCCAGCAGCGTATCGGGGGGCCTGAACACTGAAGCTTTCTTT. Looking up the rest from reference TRBV7-3 and TRBJ1-1 gives the full variable domain: GAGVSQTPSNKVTEKGKYVELRCDPISGHTALYWYRQSLGQGPEFLIYFQGTGAADDSGLPNDRFFAVRPEGSVSTLKIQRTERGDSAVYLCASSVSGGLNTEAFFGQGTRLTVV.